The 28 T cell receptor beta chains below were found in one sample sequenced in a study of OX40 agonist ivuxolimab in advanced cancers. Sequencing used immunoSEQ multiplex PCR; TCRdb keeps in-frame clones, though not all of them. The table has tens of thousands of clones, 90% seen once; the top ten hold roughly 4.5%. This material consisted of CD4+ or CD8+ T cells sorted from blood, taken in a trial of the OX40 agonist ivuxolimab. The source is an adult with an advanced solid tumor such as melanoma, head and neck, liver or kidney cancer.

This chain uses TRBV30 with TRBJ2-7; D remains unclear. The CDR3 sequence is 14 residues long. V dropped 4 bases and J dropped 0 bases, with 13 bases sitting between them. The germline gives CDR1 GTSNPN, CDR2 SVGIG (reference sequence). CDR3 region: CAWTPRQSSYEQYF. In DNA, the CDR3 is TGTGCCTGGACCCCCAGGCAAAGCTCCTACGAGCAGTACTTC. The complete variable domain, with remaining parts taken from reference TRBV30 and TRBJ2-7, reads SQTIHQWPATLVQPVGSPLSLECTVEGTSNPNLYWYRQAAGRGLQLLFYSVGIGQISSEVPQNLSASRPQDRQFILSSKKLLLSDSGFYLCAWTPRQSSYEQYFGPGTRLTVT.

The chain has TRBV27 and TRBJ1-1; no firm D call. The germline CDR1 and CDR2 sequences are MNHEY and SMNVEV (reference sequence). The CDR3 runs 13 residues. V was shortened by 6 bases and J by 8 bases, with 16 bases between the two germline ends. The CDR3 DNA is TGTGCCAGCAGGTATCAACCGGTTGGGGAAGCTTTCTTT. Amino acid sequence: CASRYQPVGEAFF.

This chain uses TRBV6-1 with TRBJ1-4; 8 bases align to TRBD1. CDR3 size: 14 residues. Germline CDR1 is MNHNS and CDR2 is SASEGT. Trimming took 6 bases from V and 8 from J; bases not matched to a gene: 8. CDR3 sequence: CASSSGTGVEKLFF. CDR3 coding DNA: TGTGCCAGCAGCTCAGGGACAGGTGTAGAAAAACTGTTTTTT.

This chain joins TRBV20-1 and TRBJ1-5; D ambiguous. The CDR3 totals 10 residues. V lost 6 bases and J lost 12, with 12 bases in between. From germline, CDR1 is DFQATT and CDR2 SNEGSKA (reference sequence). CDR3 loop: CSATLVDQHF. The CDR3 DNA reads TGCAGTGCGACCCTTGTGGACCAGCATTTT.

The chain couples TRBV7-2 to TRBJ2-6; TRBD1 agrees at 7 bases. This CDR3 is built from 16 residues. From germline, CDR1 is SGHTA and CDR2 FQGNSA. With V trimmed by 4 bases and J by 1 base, 4 bases remained unmatched. The CDR3 protein is CASSSNRGSGANVLTF. DNA of the CDR3: TGTGCCAGCAGCTCCAACAGGGGTTCTGGGGCCAACGTCCTGACTTTC.

CDR3 sequence: CASSEDTSGRADTQYF. CDR3 sequence (DNA): TGTGCCAGCAGCGAAGACACTAGCGGGAGGGCAGATACGCAGTATTTT. This chain uses TRBV7-2 with TRBJ2-3; TRBD2 agrees at 13 bases. With 5 bases clipped from V and 4 bases from J, the junction kept 6 bases outside the gene matches. The germline V gene has CDR1 SGHTA and CDR2 FQGNSA. CDR3 length: 16 amino acids.

The chain combines TRBV5-8 with TRBJ2-7; maybe TRBD1 (5 bases). V shed 4 bases and J shed 0 bases, with 14 bases lying between them. The CDR3 sequence is 15 residues long. Germline CDR1 SGHTS, CDR2 YDEGEE. CDR3 sequence: CASSPWTSFSYEQYF. Here the CDR3 DNA reads TGTGCCAGCAGCCCGTGGACAAGTTTCTCCTACGAGCAGTACTTC.

The chain joins TRBV25-1 to TRBJ2-7; no reliable D call. V was shortened by 6 bases and J by 7 bases, with 13 bases between the two germline ends. CDR3 length: 12 residues. Per germline, CDR1 MGHDK and CDR2 SYGVNS. In DNA form, the CDR3 reads TGTGCCAGCAGGTCGCGGCGGCGAGAGCAGTACTTC. This codes for CASRSRRREQYF.

This chain joins TRBV2 and TRBJ1-2; no reliable D call. CDR3 length equals 15 residues. Trimming cost V 0 bases and J 5 bases, with 13 bases left between them. The V gene's germline CDR1 is SNHLY and CDR2 FYNNEI. The CDR3 DNA sequence: TGTGCCAGCAGTGAAGCGGCGGCTCCCTTGTATGGCTACACCTTC. The encoded protein is CASSEAAAPLYGYTF.

The gene calls are TRBV10-3 and TRBJ2-7, with D tentatively TRBD1 (5 bases). V was trimmed by 6 bases and J by 6 bases, leaving 18 bases between them. The CDR3 contains 14 residues. The germline CDR1 and CDR2 sequences are ENHRY and SYGVKD. CDR3 amino acids: CAISPATDAVEQYF. CDR3 in DNA: TGTGCCATCAGCCCAGCGACAGATGCCGTCGAGCAGTACTTC.

In regard to this clone: Other DNA sequences of this sample code for an identical CDR3. The chain carries TRBV5-3 and TRBJ1-4, with TRBD1 matching over 9 bases. TRBV5-3 is identified as an open reading frame with a role that is uncertain. The CDR3 length is 14 residues. V shed 4 bases and J 5 bases; nucleotides not matched to a gene: 3. CDR3 region: CARSLGQGNEKLFF. CDR3 nucleotide sequence: TGTGCCAGAAGCCTGGGACAGGGCAATGAAAAACTGTTTTTT.

J is TRBJ2-1 and V is TRBV13; 9 bases map to TRBD2. V trimming: 8 bases; J trimming: 7 bases; junction bases outside the gene matches: 6. Germline V gene lookup returns CDR1 PRHDT and CDR2 FYEKMQ (reference sequence). The CDR3 runs 13 residues. The CDR3 loop is CASHGSGRNEQFF. The DNA of the CDR3 is TGTGCCAGCCACGGGAGCGGGAGGAATGAGCAGTTCTTC. The full variable domain, rest sourced from reference TRBV13 and TRBJ2-1, is AAGVIQSPRHLIKEKRETATLKCYPIPRHDTVYWYQQGPGQDPQFLISFYEKMQSDKGSIPDRFSAQQFSDYHSELNMSSLELGDSALYFCASHGSGRNEQFFGPGTRLTVL.

This chain joins TRBV13 and TRBJ2-1, with 11 bases matching TRBD1. The V gene's germline CDR1 is PRHDT and CDR2 FYEKMQ (reference sequence). V shed 5 bases and J 7 bases; nucleotides not matched to a gene: 13. The CDR3 is made up of 17 amino acids. CDR3 sequence reads: CASSNYERTGGENEQFF. The CDR3 coding sequence is TGTGCCAGCAGCAACTACGAGCGGACAGGGGGCGAAAATGAGCAGTTCTTC.

The chain carries TRBV27 and TRBJ2-5; no clear D. CDR3 length: 14 amino acids. The V gene lost 5 bases and the J gene lost 5 bases, with 15 bases spanning the gap. Germline-derived CDR1 and CDR2 are MNHEY and SMNVEV (reference sequence). CDR3 DNA sequence: TGTGCCAGCAGTCCCTCCCCCATGGGGGAGACCCAGTACTTC. Protein sequence: CASSPSPMGETQYF.

This clone was picked up one time. This chain links TRBV4-1 with TRBJ2-1; the match to TRBD2 covers 16 bases. This CDR3 comprises 19 residues. The trim removed 0 bases at V and 9 bases at J, leaving 11 bases unmatched. The germline V gene has CDR1 MGHRA and CDR2 YSYEKL. This chain's CDR3 is CASSQDLGTSGRVALEQFF. CDR3 in DNA: TGCGCCAGCAGCCAAGATCTTGGGACTAGCGGGAGGGTGGCCCTTGAGCAGTTCTTC.

The V and J genes are TRBV5-1 and TRBJ2-7, with D unclear. With 0 bases removed from V and 8 bases from J, the gap between germline ends came to 6 bases. This CDR3 has 11 amino acids. Germline assignment: CDR1 SGHRS and CDR2 YFSETQ. The CDR3 DNA is TGCGCCAGCAGCTTGGACAGCCAGCAGTACTTC. It specifies CASSLDSQQYF.

V is TRBV7-3 and J is TRBJ2-1; D remains ambiguous. Germline CDR1 SGHTA, CDR2 FQGTGA. This CDR3 contains 15 residues. The V end was cut by 0 bases, the J end by 5 bases, with 11 bases between. CDR3 region: CASSLTLSSDNEQFF. Here the CDR3 DNA reads TGTGCCAGCAGCTTAACCCTTAGTTCGGACAATGAGCAGTTCTTC. Drawing the rest from reference TRBV7-3 and TRBJ2-1, the complete variable domain is GAGVSQTPSNKVTEKGKYVELRCDPISGHTALYWYRQSLGQGPEFLIYFQGTGAADDSGLPNDRFFAVRPEGSVSTLKIQRTERGDSAVYLCASSLTLSSDNEQFFGPGTRLTVL.

This clone was counted only a few times. The chain carries TRBV29-1 and TRBJ1-1; possible D gene TRBD1, 6 bases. Germline CDR1 is SQVTM and CDR2 is ANQGSEA. V dropped 3 bases and J dropped 7 bases, with 27 bases sitting between them. CDR3 length: 17 amino acids. Here the CDR3 DNA reads TGCAGCGTTGACGGTATTCTAGGGCCCGTTAAGGACAGTGAAGCTTTCTTT. It encodes CSVDGILGPVKDSEAFF.

The CDR3 loop is CASRYTGGVNTEAFF. As DNA, the CDR3 is TGTGCCAGCAGGTACACAGGGGGCGTGAACACTGAAGCTTTCTTT. The gene calls are TRBV7-3 and TRBJ1-1, with 9 bases that match TRBD1. The CDR3 spans 15 residues. The germline V gene encodes CDR1 SGHTA and CDR2 FQGTGA. With V trimmed by 6 bases and J by 0 bases, 5 bases remained unmatched.

This chain links TRBV25-1 with TRBJ1-5; 7 bases line up with TRBD1. With 4 bases clipped from V and 3 bases from J, the junction kept 6 bases outside the gene matches. The CDR3 runs to 15 residues. The V gene's germline CDR1 is MGHDK and CDR2 SYGVNS. CDR3 residues: CASSAHGTANQPQHF. The CDR3 bases are TGTGCCAGCAGTGCCCACGGGACAGCCAATCAGCCCCAGCATTTT.

This clone was counted a few times. J is TRBJ1-3 and V is TRBV9; no clear D gene. Germline CDR1 and CDR2: SGDLS and YYNGEE. The CDR3 extends over 13 amino acids. The V end lost 4 bases, the J end lost 8 bases, and 13 bases lay between the germline ends. The CDR3 DNA follows: TGTGCCAGCAGCATAGGACCTGAGCACACCATATATTTT. This sequence encodes CASSIGPEHTIYF.

The rearrangement links TRBV7-8 to TRBJ2-7; a weak D match, TRBD1 (6 bases). Germline lookup yields CDR1 SGHVS and CDR2 FQNEAQ. The CDR3 has 16 amino acids. The ends were cut back, 4 bases at V and 0 bases at J, with 16 bases in the middle. The CDR3 region has the DNA TGTGCCAGCAGCTACGAAGGACAGAGAGGCTCCTACGAGCAGTACTTC. Translated, it gives CASSYEGQRGSYEQYF.

The genes are TRBV9 and TRBJ2-7, with TRBD2 matching 8 bases. Germline values: CDR1 SGDLS, CDR2 YYNGEE. The CDR3 extends over 16 amino acids. V dropped 0 bases and J dropped 0; count of bases not matched to a gene: 5. In nucleotides, the CDR3 is TGTGCCAGCAGCGTAGGTCTAGCGGGCAACTCCTACGAGCAGTACTTC. The encoded protein is CASSVGLAGNSYEQYF.

This CDR3 is CASSLTYGTQETQYF. The CDR3 bases are TGTGCCAGCAGCTTAACGTACGGCACTCAAGAGACCCAGTACTTC. V gene TRBV7-3 combines with J gene TRBJ2-5; D remains ambiguous. The CDR3 covers 15 residues. Trimming pared 0 bases from V and 2 bases from J, leaving 10 bases between. CDR1 SGHTA and CDR2 FQGTGA come from the germline V gene.

The genes are TRBV5-5 and TRBJ1-1; the D gene is possibly TRBD1 (5 bases). CDR3 length: 15 amino acids. Germline CDR1 is SGHKS and CDR2 is YYEKEE (reference sequence). Trimming removed 2 bases from V and 0 bases from J, with 11 bases in between. CDR3 amino acids: CASSFQGGMNTEAFF. CDR3 in DNA: TGTGCCAGCAGCTTCCAGGGTGGTATGAACACTGAAGCTTTCTTT. The entire variable domain, with the rest obtained from reference TRBV5-5 and TRBJ1-1, is as follows: DAGVTQSPTHLIKTRGQQVTLRCSPISGHKSVSWYQQVLGQGPQFIFQYYEKEERGRGNFPDRFSARQFPNYSSELNVNALLLGDSALYLCASSFQGGMNTEAFFGQGTRLTVV.

The CDR3, as DNA: TGTGCCAGCAGTGAGGCAGGGGGCTTCGGAAACACCATATATTTT. It yields the protein CASSEAGGFGNTIYF. The chain is built from TRBV6-1 and TRBJ1-3; 8 nucleotides line up with TRBD1. CDR3 size: 15 residues. The germline V gene has CDR1 MNHNS and CDR2 SASEGT. Trimming took 3 bases from V and 4 from J; bases not matched to a gene: 5.

The genes are TRBV20-1 and TRBJ1-5; D unresolved. Germline-derived CDR1 and CDR2 are DFQATT and SNEGSKA (reference sequence). Trimming took off 6 bases at V and 7 bases at J, with 10 bases between the two ends. The CDR3 totals 11 residues. CDR3 sequence reads: CSAAGAQPQHF. CDR3 nucleotides: TGCAGTGCAGCGGGTGCGCAGCCCCAGCATTTT.

The chain links TRBV4-1 to TRBJ1-2; TRBD1 agrees at 8 bases. Losses at the gene ends were 4 bases for V and 3 bases for J; bases not matched to a gene: 4. From germline, CDR1 is MGHRA and CDR2 YSYEKL. This CDR3 has 14 residues. In DNA form, the CDR3 reads TGCGCCAGCAGCCGCGGACAGGGTCACTATGGCTACACCTTC. This translates into CASSRGQGHYGYTF.